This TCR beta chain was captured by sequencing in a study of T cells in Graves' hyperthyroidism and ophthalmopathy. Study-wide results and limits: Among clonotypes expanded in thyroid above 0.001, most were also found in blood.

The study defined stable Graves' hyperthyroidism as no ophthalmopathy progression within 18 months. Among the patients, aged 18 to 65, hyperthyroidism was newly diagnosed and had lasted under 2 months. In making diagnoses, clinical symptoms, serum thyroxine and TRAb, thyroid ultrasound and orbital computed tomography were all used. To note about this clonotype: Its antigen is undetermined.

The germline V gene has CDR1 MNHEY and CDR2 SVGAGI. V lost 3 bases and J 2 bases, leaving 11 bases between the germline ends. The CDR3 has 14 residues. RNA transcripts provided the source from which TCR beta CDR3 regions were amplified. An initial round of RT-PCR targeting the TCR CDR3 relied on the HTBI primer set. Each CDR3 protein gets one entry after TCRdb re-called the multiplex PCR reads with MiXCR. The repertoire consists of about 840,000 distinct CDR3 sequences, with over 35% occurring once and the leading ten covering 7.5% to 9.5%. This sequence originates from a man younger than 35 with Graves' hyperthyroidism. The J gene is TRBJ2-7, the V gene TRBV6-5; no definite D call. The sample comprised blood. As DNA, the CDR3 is TGTGCCAGCAGTTATGGGGAAGGGACCTACGAGCAGTACTTC. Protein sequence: CASSYGEGTYEQYF.